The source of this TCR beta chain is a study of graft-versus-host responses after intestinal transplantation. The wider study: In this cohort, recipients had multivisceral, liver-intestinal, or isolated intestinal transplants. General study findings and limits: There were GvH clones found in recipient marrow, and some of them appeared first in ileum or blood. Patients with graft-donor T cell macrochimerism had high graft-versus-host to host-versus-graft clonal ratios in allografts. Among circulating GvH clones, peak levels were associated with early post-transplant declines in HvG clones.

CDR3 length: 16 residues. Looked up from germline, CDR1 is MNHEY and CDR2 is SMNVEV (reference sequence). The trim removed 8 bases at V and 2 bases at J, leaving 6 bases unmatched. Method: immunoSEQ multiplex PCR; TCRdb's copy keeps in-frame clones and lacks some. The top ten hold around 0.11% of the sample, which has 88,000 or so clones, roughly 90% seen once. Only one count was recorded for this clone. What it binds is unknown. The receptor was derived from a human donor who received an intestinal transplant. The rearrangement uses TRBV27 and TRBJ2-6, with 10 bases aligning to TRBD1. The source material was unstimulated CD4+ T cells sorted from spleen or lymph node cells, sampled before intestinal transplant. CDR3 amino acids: CASCRQGAAGANVLTF. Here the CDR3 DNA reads TGTGCCAGCTGTCGACAGGGGGCCGCTGGGGCCAACGTCCTGACTTTC.